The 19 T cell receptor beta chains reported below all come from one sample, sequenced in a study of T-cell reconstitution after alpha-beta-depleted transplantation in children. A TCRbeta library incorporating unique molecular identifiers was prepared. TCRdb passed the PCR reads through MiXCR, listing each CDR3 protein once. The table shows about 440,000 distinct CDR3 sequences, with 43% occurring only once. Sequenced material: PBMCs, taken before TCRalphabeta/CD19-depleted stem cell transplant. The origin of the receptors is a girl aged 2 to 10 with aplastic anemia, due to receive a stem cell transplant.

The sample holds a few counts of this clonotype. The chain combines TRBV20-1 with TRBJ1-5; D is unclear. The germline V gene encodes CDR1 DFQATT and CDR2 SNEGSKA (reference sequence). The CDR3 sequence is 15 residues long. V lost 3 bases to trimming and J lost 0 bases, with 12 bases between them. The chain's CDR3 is CSASLLRGSNQPQHF. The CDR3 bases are TGCAGTGCTAGTTTGTTACGAGGTAGCAATCAGCCCCAGCATTTT.

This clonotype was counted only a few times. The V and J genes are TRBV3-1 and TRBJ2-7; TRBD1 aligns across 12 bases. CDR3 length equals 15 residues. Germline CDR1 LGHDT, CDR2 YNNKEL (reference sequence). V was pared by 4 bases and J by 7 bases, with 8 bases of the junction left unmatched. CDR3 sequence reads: CASSRPGQGAREQYF. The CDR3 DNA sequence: TGTGCCAGCAGCCGCCCGGGACAGGGGGCGAGGGAGCAGTACTTC.

The CDR3 is CASSPPGTGTGNTGELFF. The CDR3, as DNA: TGTGCCAGCAGCCCTCCAGGAACCGGGACAGGGAACACCGGGGAGCTGTTTTTT. This chain connects TRBV11-1 to TRBJ2-2; 8 nucleotides align to TRBD1. Germline V gene data show CDR1 as SGHAT and CDR2 as FQDESV (reference sequence). Trimming cost V 5 bases and J 1 base; bases outside gene matches: 12. This CDR3 region has 18 residues.

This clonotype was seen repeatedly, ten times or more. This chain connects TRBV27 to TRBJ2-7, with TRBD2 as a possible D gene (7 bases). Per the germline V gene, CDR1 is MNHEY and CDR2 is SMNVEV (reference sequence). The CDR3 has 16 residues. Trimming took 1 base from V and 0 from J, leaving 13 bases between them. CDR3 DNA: TGTGCCAGCAGTTTATGGGGAGGGGGTAGCTCCTACGAGCAGTACTTC. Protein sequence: CASSLWGGGSSYEQYF.

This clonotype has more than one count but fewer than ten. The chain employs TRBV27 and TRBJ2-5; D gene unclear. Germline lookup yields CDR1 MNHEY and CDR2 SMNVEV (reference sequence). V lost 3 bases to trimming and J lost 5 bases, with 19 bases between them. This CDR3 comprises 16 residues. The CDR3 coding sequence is TGTGCCAGCAGTTTGCCGACTCAGGCCCCGGAGGAGACCCAGTACTTC. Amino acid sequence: CASSLPTQAPEETQYF.

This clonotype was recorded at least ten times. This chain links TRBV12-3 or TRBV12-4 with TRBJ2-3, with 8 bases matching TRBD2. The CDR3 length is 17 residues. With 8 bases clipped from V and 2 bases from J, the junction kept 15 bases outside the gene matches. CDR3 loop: CASGRLAGPEITDTQYF. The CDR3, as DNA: TGTGCCAGCGGTCGGCTAGCGGGTCCAGAAATCACAGATACGCAGTATTTT.

The CDR3 nucleotides read TGTGCCAGCAGTATACGGACTAGCGGATACCAAGAGACCCAGTACTTC. Encoded protein: CASSIRTSGYQETQYF. V gene TRBV28 combines with J gene TRBJ2-5; the match to TRBD2 covers 10 bases. CDR3 length: 16 amino acids. J gave up 0 bases and V 5 bases, and 6 bases lay outside the gene matches. Per germline, CDR1 MDHEN and CDR2 SYDVKM.

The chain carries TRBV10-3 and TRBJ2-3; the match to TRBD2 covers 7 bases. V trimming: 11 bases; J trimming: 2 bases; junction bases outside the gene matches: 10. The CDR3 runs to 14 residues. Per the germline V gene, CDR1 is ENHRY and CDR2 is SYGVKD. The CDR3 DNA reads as TGTGCCGCCGGGGGGACGATCCCCACAGATACGCAGTATTTT. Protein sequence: CAAGGTIPTDTQYF.

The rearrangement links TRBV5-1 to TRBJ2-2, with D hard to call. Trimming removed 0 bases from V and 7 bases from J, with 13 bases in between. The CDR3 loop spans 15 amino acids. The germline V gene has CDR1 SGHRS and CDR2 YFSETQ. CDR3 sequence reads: CASSLGPLFNGELFF. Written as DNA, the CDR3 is TGCGCCAGCAGCTTGGGTCCTCTCTTTAACGGGGAGCTGTTTTTT.

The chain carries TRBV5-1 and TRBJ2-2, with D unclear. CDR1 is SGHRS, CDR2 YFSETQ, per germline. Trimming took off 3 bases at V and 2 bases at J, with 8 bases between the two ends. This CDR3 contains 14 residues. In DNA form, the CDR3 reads TGCGCCAGCAGCTGGGGTTACAACACCGGGGAGCTGTTTTTT. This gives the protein CASSWGYNTGELFF.

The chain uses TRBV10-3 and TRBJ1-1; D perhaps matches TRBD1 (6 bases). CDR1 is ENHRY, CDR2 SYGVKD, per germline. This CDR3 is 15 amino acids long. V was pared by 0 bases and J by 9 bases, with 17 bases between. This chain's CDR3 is CAISESTLTGTKAFF. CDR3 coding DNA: TGTGCCATCAGTGAGTCGACCCTTACAGGGACTAAAGCTTTCTTT.

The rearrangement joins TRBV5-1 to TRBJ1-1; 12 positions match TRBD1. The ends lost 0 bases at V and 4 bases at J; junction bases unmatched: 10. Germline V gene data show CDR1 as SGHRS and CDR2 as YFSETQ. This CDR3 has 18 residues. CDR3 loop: CASSLVPGQGAGVTEAFF. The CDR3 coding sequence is TGCGCCAGCAGCTTGGTCCCGGGACAGGGGGCCGGGGTCACTGAAGCTTTCTTT.

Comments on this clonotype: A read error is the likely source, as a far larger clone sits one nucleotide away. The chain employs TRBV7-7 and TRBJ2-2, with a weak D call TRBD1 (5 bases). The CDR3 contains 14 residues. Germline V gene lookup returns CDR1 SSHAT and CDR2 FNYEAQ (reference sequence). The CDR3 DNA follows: TGTGCCGGCAGCTTAAGGGGGAACACCGGGGAGCTGTTTTTT. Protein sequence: CAGSLRGNTGELFF. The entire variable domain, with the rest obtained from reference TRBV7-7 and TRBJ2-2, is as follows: GAGVSQSPRYKVTKRGQDVTLRCDPISSHATLYWYQQALGQGPEFLTYFNYEAQPDKSGLPSDRFSAERPEGSISTLTIQRTEQRDSAMYRCAGSLRGNTGELFFGEGSRLTVL.

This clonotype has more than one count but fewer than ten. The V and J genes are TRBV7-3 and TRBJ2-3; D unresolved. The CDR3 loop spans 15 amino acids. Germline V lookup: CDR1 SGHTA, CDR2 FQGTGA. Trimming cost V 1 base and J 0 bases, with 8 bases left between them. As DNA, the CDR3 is TGTGCCAGCAGCTTAAATACCGGGAGCACAGATACGCAGTATTTT. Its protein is CASSLNTGSTDTQYF.

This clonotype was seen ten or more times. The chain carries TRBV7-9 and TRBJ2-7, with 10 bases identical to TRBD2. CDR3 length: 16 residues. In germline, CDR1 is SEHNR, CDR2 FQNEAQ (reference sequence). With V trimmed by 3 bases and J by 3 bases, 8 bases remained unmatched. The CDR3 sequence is CASSLGSSGGLYEQYF. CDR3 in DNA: TGTGCCAGCAGCTTGGGATCTAGCGGGGGACTCTACGAGCAGTACTTC.

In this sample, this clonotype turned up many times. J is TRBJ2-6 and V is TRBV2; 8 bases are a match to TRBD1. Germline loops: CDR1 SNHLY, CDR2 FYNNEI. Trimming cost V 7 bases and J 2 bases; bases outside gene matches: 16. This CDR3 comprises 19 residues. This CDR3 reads CASTGTPRTGFTGANVLTF. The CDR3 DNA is TGTGCCAGCACCGGTACCCCCAGGACAGGGTTCACTGGGGCCAACGTCCTGACTTTC. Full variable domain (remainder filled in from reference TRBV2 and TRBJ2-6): EPEVTQTPSHQVTQMGQEVILRCVPISNHLYFYWYRQILGQKVEFLVSFYNNEISEKSEIFDDQFSVERPDGSNFTLKIRSTKLEDSAMYFCASTGTPRTGFTGANVLTFGAGSRLTVL.

The CDR3: CASTAQGSVAKNIQYF. In DNA, the CDR3 is TGTGCCAGCACAGCCCAGGGAAGTGTAGCCAAAAACATTCAGTACTTC. The chain employs TRBV6-1 and TRBJ2-4, with D possibly TRBD1 on 5 matching bases. In germline, CDR1 is MNHNS, CDR2 SASEGT. The CDR3 extends over 16 amino acids. Trimming removed 7 bases at V and 0 bases at J, with 16 bases between.

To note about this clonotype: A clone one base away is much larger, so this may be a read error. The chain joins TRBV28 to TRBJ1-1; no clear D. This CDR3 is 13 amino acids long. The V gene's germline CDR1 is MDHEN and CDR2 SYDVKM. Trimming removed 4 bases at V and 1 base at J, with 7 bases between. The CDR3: CASSSPPNTEAFF. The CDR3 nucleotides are TGTGCCAGCAGTTCCCCCCCGAACACTGAAGCTTTCTTT.

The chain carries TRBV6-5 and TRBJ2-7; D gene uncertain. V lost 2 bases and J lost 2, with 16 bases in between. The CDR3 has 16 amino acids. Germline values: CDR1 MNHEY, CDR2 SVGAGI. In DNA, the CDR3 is TGTGCCAGCAGTTACGGACGAACACCGGCGACCTACGAGCAGTACTTC. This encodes CASSYGRTPATYEQYF.